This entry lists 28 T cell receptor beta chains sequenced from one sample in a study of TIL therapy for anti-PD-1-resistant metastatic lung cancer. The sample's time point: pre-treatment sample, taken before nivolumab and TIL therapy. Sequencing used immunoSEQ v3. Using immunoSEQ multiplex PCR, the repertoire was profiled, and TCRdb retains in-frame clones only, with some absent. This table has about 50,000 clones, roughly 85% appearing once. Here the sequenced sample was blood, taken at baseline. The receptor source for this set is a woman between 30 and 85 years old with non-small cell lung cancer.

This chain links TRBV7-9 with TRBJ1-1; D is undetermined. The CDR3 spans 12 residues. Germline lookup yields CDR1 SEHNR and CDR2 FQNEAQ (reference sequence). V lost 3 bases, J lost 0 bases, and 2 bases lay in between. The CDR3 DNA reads TGTGCCAGCAGCTTGCTGAACACTGAAGCTTTCTTT. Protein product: CASSLLNTEAFF. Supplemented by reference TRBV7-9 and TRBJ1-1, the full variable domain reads DTGVSQNPRHKITKRGQNVTFRCDPISEHNRLYWYRQTLGQGPEFLTYFQNEAQLEKSRLLSDRFSAERPKGSFSTLEIQRTEQGDSAMYLCASSLLNTEAFFGQGTRLTVV.

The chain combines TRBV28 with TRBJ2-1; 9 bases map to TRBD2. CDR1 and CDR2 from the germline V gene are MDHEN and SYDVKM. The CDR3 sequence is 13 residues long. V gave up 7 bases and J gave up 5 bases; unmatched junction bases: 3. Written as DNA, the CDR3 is TGTGCCAGCACCCGACTAGCGGACAATGAGCAGTTCTTC. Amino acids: CASTRLADNEQFF.

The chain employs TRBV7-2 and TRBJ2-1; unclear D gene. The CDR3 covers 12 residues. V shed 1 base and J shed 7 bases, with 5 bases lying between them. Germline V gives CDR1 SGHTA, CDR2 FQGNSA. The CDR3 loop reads CASSLVGNEQFF. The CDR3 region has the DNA TGTGCCAGCAGCTTAGTCGGGAATGAGCAGTTCTTC.

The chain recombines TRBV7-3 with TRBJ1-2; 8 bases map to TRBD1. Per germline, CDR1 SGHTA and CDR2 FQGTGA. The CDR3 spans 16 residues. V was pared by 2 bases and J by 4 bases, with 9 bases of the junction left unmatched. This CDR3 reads CASSLGGQATTYGYTF. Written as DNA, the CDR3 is TGTGCCAGCAGCTTAGGGGGACAGGCCACCACCTATGGCTACACCTTC.

CDR3: CASSTLGGNSPLHF. As DNA, the CDR3 is TGTGCCAGCAGCACGTTAGGGGGTAATTCACCCCTCCACTTT. V gene TRBV7-2 combines with J gene TRBJ1-6; tentative D call: TRBD1 (6 bases). The germline gives CDR1 SGHTA, CDR2 FQGNSA. The V and J ends lost 5 bases and 6 bases respectively, with 11 bases between them. This CDR3 region has 14 residues. Complete variable domain (other parts from reference TRBV7-2 and TRBJ1-6): GAGVSQSPSNKVTEKGKDVELRCDPISGHTALYWYRQSLGQGLEFLIYFQGNSAPDKSGLPSDRFSAERTGGSVSTLTIQRTQQEDSAVYLCASSTLGGNSPLHFGNGTRLTVT.

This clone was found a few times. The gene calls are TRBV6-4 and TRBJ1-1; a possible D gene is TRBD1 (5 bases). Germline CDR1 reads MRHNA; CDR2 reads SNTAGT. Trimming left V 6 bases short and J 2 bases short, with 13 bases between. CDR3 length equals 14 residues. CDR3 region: CASRPTAGNTEAFF. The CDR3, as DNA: TGTGCCAGCAGACCGACAGCCGGAAACACTGAAGCTTTCTTT.

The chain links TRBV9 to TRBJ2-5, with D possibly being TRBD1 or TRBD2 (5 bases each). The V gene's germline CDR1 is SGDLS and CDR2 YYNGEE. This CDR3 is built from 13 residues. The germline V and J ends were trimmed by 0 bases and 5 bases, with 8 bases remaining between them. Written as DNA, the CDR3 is TGTGCCAGCAGCGTAGGAGGGGAGGAGACCCAGTACTTC. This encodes CASSVGGEETQYF.

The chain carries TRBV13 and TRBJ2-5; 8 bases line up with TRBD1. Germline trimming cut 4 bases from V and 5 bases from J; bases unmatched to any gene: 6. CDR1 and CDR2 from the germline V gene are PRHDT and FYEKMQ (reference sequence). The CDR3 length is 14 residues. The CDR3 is CASSWTGKGETQYF. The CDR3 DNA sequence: TGTGCCAGCAGCTGGACAGGGAAGGGGGAGACCCAGTACTTC.

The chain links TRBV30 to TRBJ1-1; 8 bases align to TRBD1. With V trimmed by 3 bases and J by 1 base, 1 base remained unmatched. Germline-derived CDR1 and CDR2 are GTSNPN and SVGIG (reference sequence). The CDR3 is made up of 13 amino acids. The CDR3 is CAWRGQANTEAFF. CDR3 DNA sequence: TGTGCCTGGAGGGGACAGGCGAACACTGAAGCTTTCTTT. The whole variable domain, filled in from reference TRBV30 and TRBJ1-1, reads SQTIHQWPATLVQPVGSPLSLECTVEGTSNPNLYWYRQAAGRGLQLLFYSVGIGQISSEVPQNLSASRPQDRQFILSSKKLLLSDSGFYLCAWRGQANTEAFFGQGTRLTVV.

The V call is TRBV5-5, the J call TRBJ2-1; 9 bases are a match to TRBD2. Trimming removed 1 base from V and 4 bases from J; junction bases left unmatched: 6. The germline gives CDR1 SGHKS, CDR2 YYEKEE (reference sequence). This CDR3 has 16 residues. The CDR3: CASSLLAGGVYNEQFF. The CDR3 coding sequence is TGTGCCAGCAGCTTGCTGGCGGGGGGGGTTTACAATGAGCAGTTCTTC.

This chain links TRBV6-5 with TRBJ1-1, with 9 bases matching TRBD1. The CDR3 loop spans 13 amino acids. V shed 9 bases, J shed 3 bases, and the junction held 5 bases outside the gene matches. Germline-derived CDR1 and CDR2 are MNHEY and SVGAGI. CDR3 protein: CASGRTGDTEAFF. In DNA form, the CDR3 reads TGTGCCAGTGGACGGACAGGGGACACTGAAGCTTTCTTT.

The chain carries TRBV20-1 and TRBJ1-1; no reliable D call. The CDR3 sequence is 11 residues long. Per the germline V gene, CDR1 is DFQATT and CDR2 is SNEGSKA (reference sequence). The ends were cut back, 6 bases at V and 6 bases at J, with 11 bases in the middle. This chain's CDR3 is CSAPLRSEAFF. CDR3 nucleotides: TGCAGTGCGCCTCTTCGGTCTGAAGCTTTCTTT.

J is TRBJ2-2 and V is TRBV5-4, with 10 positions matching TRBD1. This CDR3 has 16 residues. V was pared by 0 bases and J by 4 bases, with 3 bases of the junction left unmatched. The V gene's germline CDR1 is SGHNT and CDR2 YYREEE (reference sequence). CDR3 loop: CASSLGGQGVTGELFF. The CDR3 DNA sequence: TGTGCCAGCAGCTTGGGTGGACAGGGGGTCACCGGGGAGCTGTTTTTT.

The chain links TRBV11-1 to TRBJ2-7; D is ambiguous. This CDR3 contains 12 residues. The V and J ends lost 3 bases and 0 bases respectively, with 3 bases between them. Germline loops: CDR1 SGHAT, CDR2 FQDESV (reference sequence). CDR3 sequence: CASSLDSYEQYF. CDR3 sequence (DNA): TGTGCCAGCAGCTTGGACTCCTACGAGCAGTACTTC.

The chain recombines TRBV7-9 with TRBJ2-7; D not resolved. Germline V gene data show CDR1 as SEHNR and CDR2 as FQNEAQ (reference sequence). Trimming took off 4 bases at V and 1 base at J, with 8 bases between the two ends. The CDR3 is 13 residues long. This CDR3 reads CASSSDISYEQYF. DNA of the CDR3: TGTGCCAGCAGCTCTGACATATCCTACGAGCAGTACTTC.

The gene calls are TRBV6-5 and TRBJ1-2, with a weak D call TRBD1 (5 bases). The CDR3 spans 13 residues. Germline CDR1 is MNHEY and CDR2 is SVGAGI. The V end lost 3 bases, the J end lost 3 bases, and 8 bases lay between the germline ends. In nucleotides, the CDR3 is TGTGCCAGCAGTTATGACAGATACTATGGCTACACCTTC. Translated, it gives CASSYDRYYGYTF.

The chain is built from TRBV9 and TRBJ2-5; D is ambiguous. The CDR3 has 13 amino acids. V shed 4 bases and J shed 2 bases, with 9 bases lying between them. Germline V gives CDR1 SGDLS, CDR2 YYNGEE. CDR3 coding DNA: TGTGCCAGCAGCCCCCCCCTTCAAGAGACCCAGTACTTC. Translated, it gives CASSPPLQETQYF.

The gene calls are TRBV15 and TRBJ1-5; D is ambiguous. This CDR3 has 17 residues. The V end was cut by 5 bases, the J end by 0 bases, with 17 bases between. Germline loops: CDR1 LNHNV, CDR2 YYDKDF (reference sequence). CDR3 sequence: CATSPPWQKYSNQPQHF. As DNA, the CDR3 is TGTGCCACCAGCCCGCCGTGGCAGAAGTATAGCAATCAGCCCCAGCATTTT.

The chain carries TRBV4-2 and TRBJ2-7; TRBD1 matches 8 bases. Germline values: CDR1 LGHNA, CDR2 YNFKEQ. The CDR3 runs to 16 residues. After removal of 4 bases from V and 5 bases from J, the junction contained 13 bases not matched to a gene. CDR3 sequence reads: CASSPRPGQVGNEQYF. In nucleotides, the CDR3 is TGTGCCAGCAGCCCTCGACCGGGACAGGTCGGGAACGAGCAGTACTTC.

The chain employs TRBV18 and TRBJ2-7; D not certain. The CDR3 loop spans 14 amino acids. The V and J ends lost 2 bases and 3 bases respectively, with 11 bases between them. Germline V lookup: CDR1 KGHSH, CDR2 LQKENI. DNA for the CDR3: TGTGCCAGCTCACCATCGTCCAGAAACTACGAGCAGTACTTC. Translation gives CASSPSSRNYEQYF.

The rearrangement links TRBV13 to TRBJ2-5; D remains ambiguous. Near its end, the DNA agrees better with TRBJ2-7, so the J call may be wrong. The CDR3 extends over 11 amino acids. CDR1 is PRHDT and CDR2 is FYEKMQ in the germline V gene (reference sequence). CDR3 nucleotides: TGTGCCAGCAGCTCCCGCTACGAGCAGTACTTC. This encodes CASSSRYEQYF.

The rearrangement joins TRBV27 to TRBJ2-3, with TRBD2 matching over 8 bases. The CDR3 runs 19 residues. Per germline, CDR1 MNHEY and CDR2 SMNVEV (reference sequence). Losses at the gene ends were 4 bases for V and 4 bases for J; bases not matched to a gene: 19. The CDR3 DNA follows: TGTGCCAGCAGTTCGTTTGCGGGAGGCTCGGGGGGATTCTCAGATACGCAGTATTTT. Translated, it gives CASSSFAGGSGGFSDTQYF.

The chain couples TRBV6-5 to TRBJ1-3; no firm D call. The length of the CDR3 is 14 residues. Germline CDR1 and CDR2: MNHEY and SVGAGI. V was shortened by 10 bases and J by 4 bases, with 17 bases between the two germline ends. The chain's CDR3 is CAIRRRERGNTIYF. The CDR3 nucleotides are TGTGCCATCCGAAGGAGGGAGAGGGGAAACACCATATATTTT.

CDR3 in amino acids: CASSPSGGGSTEAFF. The CDR3 coding sequence is TGTGCCAGCAGCCCAAGCGGGGGGGGTAGCACTGAAGCTTTCTTT. This chain connects TRBV4-2 to TRBJ1-1, with a tentative D call TRBD1 (5 bases). Per the germline V gene, CDR1 is LGHNA and CDR2 is YNFKEQ. The ends were cut back, 4 bases at V and 4 bases at J, with 16 bases in the middle. CDR3 length: 15 residues.

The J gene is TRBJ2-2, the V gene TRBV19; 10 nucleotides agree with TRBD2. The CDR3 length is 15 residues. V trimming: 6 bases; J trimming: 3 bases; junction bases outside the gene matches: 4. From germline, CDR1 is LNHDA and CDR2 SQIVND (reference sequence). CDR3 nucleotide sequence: TGTGCCAGTAGGAAAACTAGCGGGGACACCGGGGAGCTGTTTTTT. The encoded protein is CASRKTSGDTGELFF.

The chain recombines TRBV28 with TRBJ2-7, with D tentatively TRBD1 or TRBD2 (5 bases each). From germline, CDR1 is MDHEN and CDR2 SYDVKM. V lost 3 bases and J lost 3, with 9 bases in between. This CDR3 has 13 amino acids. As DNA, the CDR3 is TGTGCCAGCAGTTTGGGGACGGGCTACGAGCAGTACTTC. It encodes CASSLGTGYEQYF.

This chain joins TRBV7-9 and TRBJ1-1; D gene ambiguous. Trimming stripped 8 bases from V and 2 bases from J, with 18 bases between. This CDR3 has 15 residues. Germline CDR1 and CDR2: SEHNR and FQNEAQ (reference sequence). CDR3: CASGPDFPSNTEAFF. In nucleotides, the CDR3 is TGTGCCAGCGGACCGGATTTCCCCTCAAACACTGAAGCTTTCTTT.

CDR3 nucleotides: TGTGCCAGCAGTCCTTCCACAGGAGGACCTAACTATGGCTACACCTTC. Protein: CASSPSTGGPNYGYTF. V usage is TRBV27 and J usage is TRBJ1-2; tentative D call: TRBD1 (5 bases). The V and J ends lost 5 bases and 0 bases respectively, with 16 bases between them. The CDR3 is 16 amino acids. The V gene's germline CDR1 is MNHEY and CDR2 SMNVEV (reference sequence).